This is a list of T cell receptor beta chains from one sample in a study of low-dose radiotherapy and immunotherapy resistance in tumors. From the reads, TCRdb called clonotypes with MiXCR, one entry per CDR3 protein. The data contain around 69,000 distinct CDR3 sequences, roughly 30% of them seen just once; the ten biggest clones take up 11%. Material: PBMCs, obtained before treatment. The origin of the receptors is a female donor with ovarian cancer. CDR3s include the opening cysteine and the closing phenylalanine or tryptophan. D genes are given only for firm matches. The size field is filled for only some rows; it gives once, few, many or a size class.

d_call: NA; j_call: TRBJ2-7; clone_size: many; v_call: TRBV29-1; cdr3_aa: CSASLQTREQYF; cdr3_nt: TGCAGCGCCTCGCTTCAAACCCGCGAGCAGTACTTC
d_call: NA; j_call: TRBJ1-1; clone_size: NA; v_call: TRBV6-2/TRBV6-3; cdr3_aa: CASKNGPENTEAFF; cdr3_nt: TGTGCCAGCAAGAATGGCCCAGAGAACACTGAAGCTTTCTTT
d_call: TRBD2; j_call: TRBJ2-1; clone_size: NA; v_call: TRBV7-8; cdr3_aa: CASSLTGLAGGSHNEQFF; cdr3_nt: TGTGCCAGCAGCTTGACGGGACTAGCGGGGGGGAGCCACAATGAGCAGTTCTTC
d_call: TRBD2; j_call: TRBJ2-3; clone_size: many; v_call: TRBV7-9; cdr3_aa: CASSLTGGPTDTQYF; cdr3_nt: TGTGCCAGCAGCTTAACGGGGGGGCCCACAGATACGCAGTATTTT
d_call: NA; j_call: TRBJ2-1; clone_size: NA; v_call: TRBV4-3; cdr3_aa: CASSQPASSYNEQFF; cdr3_nt: TGCGCCAGCAGCCAACCAGCGAGCTCCTACAATGAGCAGTTCTTC
d_call: NA; j_call: TRBJ2-7; clone_size: many; v_call: TRBV18; cdr3_aa: CASSPTGSSNEQYF; cdr3_nt: TGTGCCAGCTCCCCCACAGGGTCCTCTAACGAGCAGTACTTC
d_call: NA; j_call: TRBJ2-4; clone_size: NA; v_call: TRBV28; cdr3_aa: CASTQGGVSKNIQYF; cdr3_nt: TGTGCCAGCACCCAGGGGGGGGTGTCCAAAAACATTCAGTACTTC
d_call: NA; j_call: TRBJ1-5; clone_size: many; v_call: TRBV21-1; cdr3_aa: CASSKLFGQGGLSNQPQHF; cdr3_nt: TGTGCCAGCAGCAAATTGTTCGGACAGGGAGGGTTAAGCAATCAGCCCCAGCATTTT
d_call: NA; j_call: TRBJ2-1; clone_size: many; v_call: TRBV3-1; cdr3_aa: CASSQDSLGLGEQFF; cdr3_nt: TGTGCCAGCAGCCAAGATTCCCTAGGTCTTGGGGAGCAGTTCTTC
d_call: TRBD2; j_call: TRBJ2-5; clone_size: few; v_call: TRBV9; cdr3_aa: CASSVAWRGQETQYF; cdr3_nt: TGTGCCAGCAGCGTAGCATGGCGGGGGCAAGAGACCCAGTACTTC
d_call: TRBD1; j_call: TRBJ1-5; clone_size: few; v_call: TRBV10-3; cdr3_aa: CAISDGQGGQPQHF; cdr3_nt: TGTGCCATCAGCGATGGACAGGGCGGTCAGCCCCAGCATTTT
d_call: NA; j_call: TRBJ2-3; clone_size: medium-sized; v_call: TRBV28; cdr3_aa: CASSWGDGGTDTQYF; cdr3_nt: TGTGCCAGCAGTTGGGGGGACGGCGGCACAGATACGCAGTATTTT
d_call: NA; j_call: TRBJ1-2; clone_size: medium-sized; v_call: TRBV15; cdr3_aa: CATSTRTTGSGYTF; cdr3_nt: TGTGCCACCAGCACCCGTACTACGGGCAGCGGCTACACCTTC
d_call: NA; j_call: TRBJ1-1; clone_size: few; v_call: TRBV20-1; cdr3_aa: CSAGRGFGTEAFF; cdr3_nt: TGCAGTGCTGGTCGTGGGTTCGGCACTGAAGCTTTCTTT
d_call: NA; j_call: TRBJ2-5; clone_size: many; v_call: TRBV23-1; cdr3_aa: CASSLRRLISEETQYF; cdr3_nt: TGCGCCAGCAGTCTCAGGAGGCTCATTAGTGAAGAGACCCAGTACTTC
d_call: NA; j_call: TRBJ2-5; clone_size: many; v_call: TRBV4-2; cdr3_aa: CASSQGTGERETQYF; cdr3_nt: TGTGCCAGCAGCCAAGGAACGGGGGAAAGGGAGACCCAGTACTTC
d_call: TRBD2; j_call: TRBJ2-7; clone_size: many; v_call: TRBV5-4; cdr3_aa: CASSLAGVYEQYF; cdr3_nt: TGTGCCAGCAGCCTAGCGGGAGTGTACGAGCAGTACTTC
d_call: NA; j_call: TRBJ2-6; clone_size: NA; v_call: TRBV2; cdr3_aa: CASSEERAFSGANVLTF; cdr3_nt: TGTGCCAGCAGTGAAGAGCGGGCATTCTCTGGGGCCAACGTCCTGACTTTC
d_call: NA; j_call: TRBJ1-1; clone_size: many; v_call: TRBV6-2/TRBV6-3; cdr3_aa: CASSVTDRGTMNTEAFF; cdr3_nt: TGTGCCAGCAGCGTTACCGATCGGGGCACAATGAACACTGAAGCTTTCTTT
d_call: NA; j_call: TRBJ2-2; clone_size: many; v_call: TRBV11-2; cdr3_aa: CASSFSGGVLDTGELFF; cdr3_nt: TGTGCCAGCAGCTTCTCCGGGGGCGTCTTGGACACCGGGGAGCTGTTTTTT
d_call: NA; j_call: TRBJ2-1; clone_size: NA; v_call: TRBV5-1; cdr3_aa: CASSPREGGNEQFF; cdr3_nt: TGCGCCAGCAGCCCCCGAGAGGGGGGGAATGAGCAGTTCTTC
d_call: NA; j_call: TRBJ2-2; clone_size: many; v_call: TRBV5-1; cdr3_aa: CASSLVEGDPGELFF; cdr3_nt: TGCGCCAGCAGCTTGGTAGAGGGCGACCCCGGGGAGCTGTTTTTT
d_call: TRBD2; j_call: TRBJ2-3; clone_size: many; v_call: TRBV9; cdr3_aa: CASSPSKTSGRHTQYF; cdr3_nt: TGTGCCAGCAGCCCTTCAAAGACTAGCGGGAGACATACGCAGTATTTT
d_call: TRBD2; j_call: TRBJ2-7; clone_size: few; v_call: TRBV29-1; cdr3_aa: CSVEASGWGEQYF; cdr3_nt: TGCAGCGTTGAAGCTAGCGGATGGGGGGAGCAGTACTTC
d_call: NA; j_call: TRBJ2-7; clone_size: many; v_call: TRBV7-9; cdr3_aa: CASSLERALSREQYF; cdr3_nt: TGTGCCAGCAGCTTAGAACGGGCTCTATCCCGCGAGCAGTACTTC
d_call: NA; j_call: TRBJ1-4; clone_size: many; v_call: TRBV6-6; cdr3_aa: CASSYPGQPQGEKLFF; cdr3_nt: TGTGCCAGCAGTTACCCCGGACAGCCCCAAGGGGAAAAACTGTTTTTT
d_call: TRBD1; j_call: TRBJ1-6; clone_size: many; v_call: TRBV3-1; cdr3_aa: CASSQVPIQGNSPLHF; cdr3_nt: TGTGCCAGCAGCCAAGTACCTATACAGGGGAACTCACCCCTCCACTTT
d_call: NA; j_call: TRBJ2-1; clone_size: NA; v_call: TRBV7-9; cdr3_aa: CASSPPGTGDEQFF; cdr3_nt: TGTGCCAGCAGCCCCCCCGGTACCGGGGATGAGCAGTTCTTC
d_call: NA; j_call: TRBJ1-2; clone_size: NA; v_call: TRBV18; cdr3_aa: CASSTGAGTKYGYTF; cdr3_nt: TGTGCCAGCTCTACTGGCGCCGGGACAAAATATGGCTACACCTTC
d_call: NA; j_call: TRBJ1-5; clone_size: NA; v_call: TRBV28; cdr3_aa: CASSHATAYSNQPQHF; cdr3_nt: TGTGCCAGCAGCCATGCCACAGCCTATAGCAATCAGCCCCAGCATTTT
d_call: NA; j_call: TRBJ1-4; clone_size: many; v_call: TRBV5-6; cdr3_aa: CASSGRAGEKIEKLFF; cdr3_nt: TGTGCCAGCAGCGGGAGGGCCGGGGAAAAAATTGAAAAACTGTTTTTT
d_call: NA; j_call: TRBJ1-1; clone_size: NA; v_call: TRBV5-1; cdr3_aa: CASSLWGSTEAFF; cdr3_nt: TGCGCCAGCAGCTTGTGGGGTTCCACTGAAGCTTTCTTT
d_call: NA; j_call: TRBJ2-1; clone_size: many; v_call: TRBV11-2; cdr3_aa: CASSLDLGGEQFF; cdr3_nt: TGTGCCAGCAGCTTAGATCTAGGGGGGGAGCAGTTCTTC
d_call: NA; j_call: TRBJ2-5; clone_size: few; v_call: TRBV7-2; cdr3_aa: CASSIDRGWGETQYF; cdr3_nt: TGTGCCAGCAGTATCGACCGAGGCTGGGGGGAGACCCAGTACTTC
d_call: TRBD2; j_call: TRBJ2-2; clone_size: many; v_call: TRBV12-3/TRBV12-4; cdr3_aa: CATSGGRGIGELFF; cdr3_nt: TGTGCCACCTCAGGCGGGAGGGGGATCGGGGAGCTGTTTTTT
d_call: TRBD1; j_call: TRBJ2-6; clone_size: NA; v_call: TRBV19; cdr3_aa: CASSDRGRGANVLTF; cdr3_nt: TGTGCCAGTAGCGACAGGGGGCGGGGGGCCAACGTCCTGACTTTC
d_call: NA; j_call: TRBJ1-1; clone_size: NA; v_call: TRBV5-1; cdr3_aa: CASSLEWPNTEAFF; cdr3_nt: TGCGCCAGCAGCTTGGAATGGCCGAACACTGAAGCTTTCTTT
d_call: TRBD1; j_call: TRBJ2-4; clone_size: many; v_call: TRBV2; cdr3_aa: CASRDRQGENIQYF; cdr3_nt: TGTGCCAGCAGGGACCGACAGGGGGAAAACATTCAGTACTTC